The TCR beta chain described here comes from a study of blood T cells in healthy people across ages. Germline V gene lookup returns CDR1 SNHLY and CDR2 FYNNEI. The CDR3 has 13 amino acids. The V and J ends lost 5 bases and 8 bases respectively, with 13 bases between them. This clonotype has a handful of counts. Its antigen is unknown. Sample-barcoded 5' priming and a J-beta primer mix drove a second PCR of about 6 to 12 cycles. From the 5' RACE reads, TCRdb called clonotypes with MiXCR, one entry per CDR3 protein. There are about 730,000 distinct CDR3 sequences in the sample; approximately 43% occur only once, and 20% to 25% lies in the top ten. Whole-study results and caveats: It was the long-lived donors that had more naive CD4+ cells and higher diversity than aged donors.

The chain couples TRBV2 to TRBJ2-1; possible D gene TRBD2, 5 bases. The clonotype originates from a woman in her sixties or seventies in good health. Sequencing was performed on blood. CDR3 loop: CASSREQVDEQFF. The DNA for the CDR3 is TGTGCCAGCAGTAGGGAGCAGGTCGATGAGCAGTTCTTC.